The rows below give T cell receptor beta chains drawn from one sample of a study of CD8 T cells in Susac syndrome. TCRdb reprocessed the immunoSEQ multiplex PCR reads via MiXCR and lists one record per CDR3 protein. The sample has fewer than 150,000 distinct CDR3 sequences, over 85% seen once. Input material: CD8+ T cells from PBMCs. These receptors were obtained from a human donor in good health. Each CDR3 is given with its conserved first and last residue. The D gene is left open where the match is weak. Part of the rows lack a size; the others show once, few, many or a class for expanded clones.

j_gene | d_gene | abundance | v_gene | CDR3aa | CDR3nt
TRBJ2-1 | - | - | TRBV19 | CATKGYNEQFF | TGTGCCACGAAGGGCTACAATGAGCAGTTCTTC
TRBJ2-1 | TRBD2 | - | TRBV28 | CASSLRVLAGLDEQFF | TGTGCCAGCAGTTTAAGAGTACTAGCGGGTCTAGATGAGCAGTTCTTC
TRBJ2-5 | TRBD2 | - | TRBV11-2 | CASSFFDFLTSGKPGTQYF | TGTGCCAGCAGCTTCTTCGATTTCTTGACTAGCGGGAAACCGGGGACCCAGTACTTC
TRBJ2-2 | - | - | TRBV7-9 | CASSSGLMTKNTGELFF | TGTGCCAGCAGCTCCGGACTAATGACCAAAAACACCGGGGAGCTGTTTTTT
TRBJ2-1 | TRBD2 | - | TRBV14 | CASSRTSGSSEQFF | TGTGCCAGCAGCCGGACTAGCGGGAGCAGTGAGCAGTTCTTC
TRBJ2-7 | TRBD2 | - | TRBV30 | CAWSTRGGAHEQYF | TGTGCCTGGAGTACCCGGGGGGGGGCCCACGAGCAGTACTTC
TRBJ1-4 | - | - | TRBV9 | CASSSEGVPTNEKLFF | TGTGCCAGCAGCTCCGAGGGTGTTCCAACTAATGAAAAACTGTTTTTT
TRBJ1-1 | - | - | TRBV4-3 | CASSEGVMNTEAFF | TGCGCCAGCAGCGAAGGAGTCATGAACACTGAAGCTTTCTTT
TRBJ2-7 | TRBD1 | - | TRBV29-1 | CSVGQGHEQYF | TGCAGCGTCGGACAGGGCCACGAGCAGTACTTC
TRBJ2-1 | TRBD2 | - | TRBV11-2 | CASSSQRESDDEQFF | TGTGCCAGCAGCTCCCAGCGGGAGTCGGACGATGAGCAGTTCTTC
TRBJ1-5 | - | once | TRBV27 | CASSFNNQPQHF | TGTGCCAGCAGTTTCAACAATCAGCCCCAGCATTTT
TRBJ2-3 | TRBD1 | - | TRBV7-3 | CASSSSGGGGDTQYF | TGTGCCAGCAGCTCTTCAGGGGGCGGCGGAGATACGCAGTATTTT
TRBJ2-7 | TRBD1 | - | TRBV4-1 | CATGQGSSYEQYF | TGCGCCACCGGACAGGGGAGCTCCTACGAGCAGTACTTC
TRBJ2-2 | - | - | TRBV7-9 | CASSSLSGELFF | TGTGCCAGCAGCTCCCTTTCGGGGGAGCTGTTTTTT
TRBJ2-1 | - | - | TRBV29-1 | CSVAGPNNNEQFF | TGCAGCGTCGCGGGACCGAACAACAATGAGCAGTTCTTC
TRBJ2-7 | - | - | TRBV20-1 | CSARVTGNLAYEQYF | TGCAGTGCTAGAGTAACAGGGAATTTAGCCTACGAGCAGTACTTC
TRBJ2-7 | - | few | TRBV9 | CASSLAVNYEQYF | TGTGCCAGCAGCTTAGCGGTTAACTACGAGCAGTACTTC
TRBJ1-1 | - | - | TRBV27 | CASSFIPRDTEAFF | TGTGCCAGCAGTTTCATTCCAAGGGACACTGAAGCTTTCTTT
TRBJ2-1 | - | - | TRBV7-8 | CASSSNSRGQFF | TGTGCCAGCAGCTCCAACAGCCGCGGGCAGTTCTTC
TRBJ2-1 | - | - | TRBV5-1 | CASSPDEIEQFF | TGCGCCAGCAGCCCGGACGAAATAGAGCAGTTCTTC
TRBJ2-7 | TRBD2 | - | TRBV2 | CASTGSSGSYEQYF | TGTGCCAGCACAGGGTCTAGCGGGAGTTACGAGCAGTACTTC
TRBJ2-1 | - | once | TRBV14 | CASSQREVSYNEQFF | TGTGCCAGCAGCCAAAGGGAGGTGTCGTACAATGAGCAGTTCTTC